This is a list of T cell receptor beta chains from one sample in a study of T cell changes during pregnancy in multiple sclerosis. The protocol was immunoSEQ multiplex PCR, while the TCRdb copy is restricted to in-frame clones and leaves out a portion. The data contain tens of thousands of clones, about 94% of them seen just once; the ten biggest clones take up approximately 0.35%. The sequences come from CD4+ T cells from peripheral blood mononuclear cells, collected before pregnancy. These receptors all stem from a female donor with multiple sclerosis, enrolled in a pregnancy study. Each CDR3 is given with its conserved first and last residue. The D gene is left open where the match is weak. Expanded clones are given a class, and other clones once, few, many or no size at all.

clone size	J gene	D gene	V gene	CDR3 protein	CDR3 DNA
NA	TRBJ2-3	NA	TRBV5-4	CATTGRATDTQYF	TGTGCCACCACTGGGAGAGCCACAGATACGCAGTATTTT
NA	TRBJ1-2	NA	TRBV11-2	CASRPSGVAGYTF	TGTGCCAGCAGGCCGTCAGGGGTAGCTGGCTACACCTTC
NA	TRBJ2-5	NA	TRBV6-5	CASSYSKGKKTQYF	TGTGCCAGCAGTTACTCAAAGGGGAAAAAGACCCAGTACTTC
NA	TRBJ2-5	NA	TRBV27	CASSYVPPMRETQYF	TGTGCCAGCAGTTACGTCCCCCCCATGCGGGAGACCCAGTACTTC
NA	TRBJ2-3	TRBD2	TRBV18	CASSPLSGGTTDTQYF	TGTGCCAGCTCACCGCTGTCGGGAGGGACCACAGATACGCAGTATTTT
few	TRBJ2-7	NA	TRBV5-4	CASSLPSMSSYEQYF	TGTGCCAGCAGCTTGCCTAGCATGTCCTCCTACGAGCAGTACTTC
NA	TRBJ2-4	NA	TRBV9	CASSVEGVRGSIQYF	TGTGCCAGCAGCGTAGAGGGGGTCAGGGGAAGCATTCAGTACTTC
NA	TRBJ2-7	TRBD2	TRBV19	CASSTPLGLAGASRKYF	TGTGCCAGTAGTACCCCCCTAGGACTAGCGGGAGCCTCGAGGAAGTACTTC
few	TRBJ2-7	NA	TRBV6-5	CASSYSDKSDEQYF	TGTGCCAGCAGTTACTCGGACAAGTCGGACGAGCAGTACTTC
NA	TRBJ2-5	TRBD2	TRBV9	CASSVVAGAETQYF	TGTGCCAGCAGCGTAGTAGCGGGAGCAGAGACCCAGTACTTC
once	TRBJ2-3	TRBD2	TRBV7-7	CASSPGLPSGTQYF	TGTGCTAGCAGCCCGGGACTACCGAGCGGTACGCAGTATTTT
NA	TRBJ2-5	NA	TRBV6-5	CASMRGGGAGKTQYF	TGTGCCAGCATGCGAGGGGGAGGGGCGGGGAAGACCCAGTACTTC
NA	TRBJ1-2	NA	TRBV4-3	CASSQEALSRTEGYGYTF	TGCGCCAGCAGCCAAGAGGCACTATCCAGGACAGAAGGCTATGGCTACACCTTC
NA	TRBJ1-3	TRBD1	TRBV28	CASSQGQIENTIYF	TGTGCCAGCAGCCAGGGACAGATTGAAAACACCATATATTTT
NA	TRBJ2-3	NA	TRBV29-1	CSVGGVGATDTQYF	TGCAGCGTTGGGGGCGTAGGGGCCACAGATACGCAGTATTTT
NA	TRBJ2-1	TRBD2	TRBV9	CASSPLAASYNEQFF	TGTGCCAGCAGCCCCCTAGCGGCCTCCTACAATGAGCAGTTCTTC
once	TRBJ2-1	TRBD2	TRBV5-1	CASSLSGSSYNEQFF	TGCGCCAGCAGCCTGAGCGGGAGCTCCTACAATGAGCAGTTCTTC
NA	TRBJ1-2	NA	TRBV27	CASNGISGLGGYTF	TGTGCCAGCAATGGAATCTCAGGGCTGGGTGGCTACACCTTC
NA	TRBJ1-4	NA	TRBV19	CASKNSGTNEKLFF	TGTGCCAGTAAGAACAGTGGAACTAATGAAAAACTGTTTTTT
NA	TRBJ2-6	NA	TRBV7-9	CASSLNAGRITGANVLTF	TGTGCCAGCAGCTTAAATGCAGGGAGGATCACTGGGGCCAACGTCCTGACTTTC
NA	TRBJ2-2	TRBD2	TRBV7-9	CASSLSSSGRNTGELFF	TGTGCCAGCAGCTTATCCAGTAGCGGGAGGAACACCGGGGAGCTGTTTTTT
NA	TRBJ2-5	NA	TRBV27	CASSPGNQETQYF	TGTGCCAGCAGTCCGGGAAACCAAGAGACCCAGTACTTC
NA	TRBJ1-1	NA	TRBV7-2	CASSRGQRNTEAFF	TGTGCCAGCAGCCGAGGACAAAGGAACACTGAAGCTTTCTTT
NA	TRBJ1-2	NA	TRBV28	CASSLEARGRDGYTF	TGTGCCAGCAGTTTAGAGGCCAGGGGTAGGGATGGCTACACCTTC
NA	TRBJ2-6	NA	TRBV5-4	CASAQPGVFSPGANVLTF	TGTGCCAGCGCTCAGCCAGGGGTGTTTAGCCCTGGGGCCAACGTCCTGACTTTC
NA	TRBJ1-5	TRBD1	TRBV19	CASSRLQGASNQPQHF	TGTGCCAGTAGTCGATTACAGGGGGCAAGCAATCAGCCCCAGCATTTT
NA	TRBJ1-4	NA	TRBV5-1	CASSLVPGPGGDEKLFF	TGCGCCAGCAGCCTCGTCCCGGGACCAGGAGGGGACGAAAAACTGTTTTTT
NA	TRBJ1-3	NA	TRBV5-1	CASSLRSGENTIYF	TGCGCCAGCAGCTTGCGCTCGGGGGAAAACACCATATATTTT
NA	TRBJ1-3	TRBD1	TRBV7-9	CASSLGQPSSGNTIYF	TGTGCCAGCAGCTTGGGACAGCCGAGCTCTGGAAACACCATATATTTT
NA	TRBJ2-2	TRBD2	TRBV28	CASSLLAGGTGELFF	TGTGCCAGCAGTTTATTGGCGGGAGGGACCGGGGAGCTGTTTTTT
few	TRBJ1-1	NA	TRBV4-3	CASSQGNRDTEAFF	TGCGCCAGCAGCCAAGGGAACCGGGACACTGAAGCTTTCTTT
NA	TRBJ2-3	NA	TRBV5-1	CASSFHPESRGSTDTQYF	TGCGCCAGCAGCTTCCACCCCGAGAGTCGGGGTAGCACAGATACGCAGTATTTT
NA	TRBJ2-3	TRBD2	TRBV14	CASSLIRPGLVSDTQYF	TGTGCCAGCAGCCTTATTAGGCCGGGACTAGTTTCAGATACGCAGTATTTT
NA	TRBJ1-5	TRBD1	TRBV15	CATSRVIGQGTGQPQHF	TGTGCCACCAGCAGGGTCATCGGACAGGGGACGGGTCAGCCCCAGCATTTT
NA	TRBJ1-4	NA	TRBV9	CASSVEEGRINEKLFF	TGTGCCAGCAGCGTAGAGGAGGGGCGGATTAATGAAAAACTGTTTTTT
NA	TRBJ2-2	NA	TRBV6-1	CASSVSGGTSTGELFF	TGTGCCAGCAGTGTTAGTGGAGGCACGAGCACCGGGGAGCTGTTTTTT
NA	TRBJ2-2	NA	TRBV5-4	CASSYGQSTGELFF	TGTGCCAGCAGTTACGGACAGAGCACCGGGGAGCTGTTTTTT
NA	TRBJ1-1	TRBD1	TRBV6-5	CASRRTGVTEAFF	TGTGCCAGCAGACGGACAGGGGTTACTGAAGCTTTCTTT
NA	TRBJ1-1	TRBD1	TRBV7-9	CASSLQGVRTEAFF	TGTGCCAGCAGCCTCCAGGGGGTAAGGACTGAAGCTTTCTTT
NA	TRBJ1-4	TRBD1	TRBV5-1	CASSVRTGNVKLFF	TGCGCCAGCAGCGTTCGGACAGGGAATGTAAAACTGTTTTTT
NA	TRBJ1-1	NA	TRBV25-1	CASGIGGNEAFF	TGTGCCAGTGGGATCGGGGGGAATGAAGCTTTCTTT
NA	TRBJ2-4	NA	TRBV28	CASSPLQVLAKNIQYF	TGTGCCAGCAGCCCACTACAGGTCCTAGCCAAAAACATTCAGTACTTC
NA	TRBJ2-2	TRBD2	TRBV19	CASSIDRGLADTGELFF	TGTGCCAGTAGTATAGACCGGGGACTAGCCGACACCGGGGAGCTGTTTTTT
NA	TRBJ1-3	TRBD1	TRBV14	CASSPDRGIINSGNTIYF	TGTGCCAGCAGCCCCGACAGGGGGATAATTAACTCTGGAAACACCATATATTTT
NA	TRBJ1-1	NA	TRBV5-1	CASSLEGGVTEAFF	TGCGCCAGCAGCTTGGAGGGAGGGGTCACTGAAGCTTTCTTT
NA	TRBJ1-1	TRBD1	TRBV7-3	CASSLGQGHTEAFF	TGTGCCAGCAGCCTGGGACAGGGGCACACTGAAGCTTTCTTT
once	TRBJ1-2	TRBD1	TRBV25-1	CASSQGSGVNYGYTF	TGTGCCAGCTCACAGGGGAGCGGAGTTAACTATGGCTACACCTTC
NA	TRBJ2-2	NA	TRBV5-4	CASSFQQGLLGELFF	TGTGCCAGCAGCTTCCAACAGGGACTACTCGGGGAGCTGTTTTTT
NA	TRBJ2-2	TRBD2	TRBV19	CASSPGLAGEGTGELFF	TGTGCCAGTAGCCCGGGACTAGCGGGAGAGGGTACCGGGGAGCTGTTTTTT
NA	TRBJ2-3	TRBD1	TRBV10-3	CAIKGTDSTDTQYF	TGTGCCATCAAAGGGACAGACAGCACAGATACGCAGTATTTT
once	TRBJ1-2	NA	TRBV28	CASSEARPSYGYTF	TGTGCCAGCAGTGAGGCCCGGCCCTCCTATGGCTACACCTTC
NA	TRBJ2-2	NA	TRBV30	CAWTRSGELFF	TGTGCCTGGACCCGTTCCGGGGAGCTGTTTTTT
NA	TRBJ2-2	NA	TRBV28	CASSLDQGAGELFF	TGTGCCAGCAGTTTAGACCAAGGGGCCGGGGAGCTGTTTTTT
NA	TRBJ1-1	NA	TRBV14	CASSQEHITTEAFF	TGTGCCAGCAGCCAAGAACACATTACCACTGAAGCTTTCTTT
NA	TRBJ2-7	NA	TRBV28	CASSGYNYEQYF	TGTGCCAGTTCCGGGTACAACTACGAGCAGTACTTC